These T cell receptor beta chains were read from a single sample in a study of blood T cell repertoires in COVID-19. Clones were sequenced by immunoSEQ multiplex PCR, and TCRdb holds only the in-frame ones, with some missing. The data contain some 220,000 clones, around 86% of them seen just once; the ten biggest clones take up roughly 3.4%. The sequenced material came from PBMCs or T cells enriched from blood (not recorded which). The receptors shown here come from a woman aged 40 to 55 with acute COVID-19. The CDR3 runs from the conserved cysteine through the conserved F or W. The size field is filled for only some rows; it gives once, few, many or a size class.

abundance,v_gene,j_gene,CDR3aa
-,TRBV18,TRBJ1-2,CASSPRGQADYGYTF
-,TRBV6-2/TRBV6-3,TRBJ1-5,CASSYSQSNQPQHF
-,TRBV7-2,TRBJ2-7,CASSSNRVLGYEQYF
once,TRBV7-2,TRBJ2-1,CASSVSGGGNNEQFF
once,TRBV21-1,TRBJ2-7,CASPRAGYEQYF
-,TRBV27,TRBJ2-2,CASSRDRAAGELFF
-,TRBV18,TRBJ1-2,CASSIGQGNYGYTF
-,TRBV3-1/TRBV3-2,TRBJ1-2,CASSRTGGVNGYTF
-,TRBV4-2,TRBJ2-1,CASSQDSSFDEQFF
-,TRBV13,TRBJ2-1,CASRLPGQGGNEQFF
-,TRBV7-5,TRBJ1-3,CARSFQGLGNTIYF
-,TRBV4-1,TRBJ1-3,CASSQGLGGRRNTIYF
-,TRBV7-9,TRBJ1-1,CASSFPGAPPFF
-,TRBV19,TRBJ2-1,CASSIGYNEQFF
once,TRBV4-3,TRBJ2-7,CASSQATGGLYF
-,TRBV6-5,TRBJ1-2,CASSNMGQGSGYTF
-,TRBV11-3,TRBJ2-1,CASSYRAKGDEQFF
-,TRBV12-5,TRBJ1-3,CASGLGGDSWGNTIYF
-,TRBV7-8,TRBJ2-1,CASSLAQGYAQFF
-,TRBV7-3,TRBJ2-1,CASSPALQVSYNEQFF
-,TRBV5-8,TRBJ1-4,CASSLTGTATNEKLFF
-,TRBV6-1,TRBJ1-2,CASTPGQGLSYGYTF
-,TRBV19,TRBJ1-4,CASSIGGTGPNNEKLFF
-,TRBV2,TRBJ1-2,CASSEGTGGYYGYTF
-,TRBV2,TRBJ2-5,CASKITSQETQYF
-,TRBV7-2,TRBJ2-5,CASSFDRGRGETQYF
-,TRBV5-1,TRBJ2-2,CASSLYPGGGHMNTGELFF
-,TRBV6-5,TRBJ1-5,CASRTTGGDQPQHF
once,TRBV25-1,TRBJ2-7,CASSEYRGEQYF
few,TRBV11-2,TRBJ2-5,CASSLDGTSPWETQYF
-,TRBV2,TRBJ1-1,CASLAGLNTEAFF
-,TRBV19,TRBJ1-3,CASSIVGIGENTIYF
-,TRBV2,TRBJ2-2,CASRAGTANTGELFF
-,TRBV27,TRBJ2-1,CASTLGNEQFF
-,TRBV6-5,TRBJ2-5,CASSYSSGGETQYF
-,TRBV5-1,TRBJ2-7,CATPKTGASGGRYEQYF
-,TRBV5-1,TRBJ2-3,CASSSRGDTQYF
-,TRBV30,TRBJ1-5,CAWRGQGNQPQHF